Listed below are T cell receptor beta chains from one sample, sequenced in a study of technical replicates of blood from a few donors. Produced via immunoSEQ multiplex PCR; TCRdb's table is partial and in-frame only. The sample carries fewer than 100,000 clones, about 95% recorded once. Sample: T cells isolated from PBMCs. These receptors originate from a human donor in good health. CDR3s include the opening cysteine and the closing phenylalanine or tryptophan. Fields, in order: J gene, clone size, V gene, D gene, CDR3 DNA, CDR3 protein. A D gene is named only where the DNA matches it firmly. The size field is filled for only some rows; it gives once, few, many or a size class.

>TRBJ1-1|-|TRBV11-2|-
TGTGCCAGCAGCGCGGGCGGTTGGGGTGAAGCTTTCTTT
CASSAGGWGEAFF
>TRBJ2-2|-|TRBV11-1|-
TGTGCCAGCAGCAGTCGGGGGACGATAACCGGGGAGCTGTTTTTT
CASSSRGTITGELFF
>TRBJ1-5|-|TRBV19|-
TGTGCCAGTAGTATCCAATTCCTACGTGAGCCCCAGCATTTT
CASSIQFLREPQHF
>TRBJ1-1|-|TRBV7-9|-
TGTGCCAGCAGCGCGCCTAACTATAACACTGAAGCTTTCTTT
CASSAPNYNTEAFF
>TRBJ2-3|-|TRBV2|-
TGTGCCAGCAGTGACAGATTAGATACGCAGTATTTT
CASSDRLDTQYF
>TRBJ1-5|-|TRBV6-4|-
TGTGCCAGCACTAACAGGGTAGGCAATCAGCCCCAGCATTTT
CASTNRVGNQPQHF
>TRBJ1-5|-|TRBV19|TRBD1
TGTGCCAGTATCGGGCGGGGACAGGGGATTGTGGGCAATCAGCCCCAGCATTTT
CASIGRGQGIVGNQPQHF
>TRBJ2-5|-|TRBV7-8|TRBD2
TGTGCCAGCAGCTTAGAAGTACTCGGGAGGGAAAAGACCCAGTACTTC
CASSLEVLGREKTQYF
>TRBJ2-7|-|TRBV28|-
TGTGCCAGCAGTACCTCAGGCTACGAGCAGTACTTC
CASSTSGYEQYF
>TRBJ2-7|-|TRBV15|-
TGTGCCACCAGCAGAGATCCAGGCTACGAGCAGTACTTC
CATSRDPGYEQYF
>TRBJ2-2|-|TRBV10-1|TRBD2
TGCGCCAGCAGCTCTAGCGGAAACTACGGGGAGCTGTTTTTT
CASSSSGNYGELFF
>TRBJ2-6|-|TRBV6-6|TRBD1
TGTGCCACCGGGACAGGGTATTCTGGGGCCAACGTCCTGACTTTC
CATGTGYSGANVLTF
>TRBJ1-3|-|TRBV28|-
TGTGCCAGCAGTGTGGGCGGGGGTTCCTCTGGAAACACCATATATTTT
CASSVGGGSSGNTIYF
>TRBJ2-3|-|TRBV29-1|-
TGCAGCGCCTCCCTGGACTTCTTCAGCACAGATACGCAGTATTTT
CSASLDFFSTDTQYF
>TRBJ2-5|-|TRBV11-1|-
TGTGCCAGCAGCTTATTCAGTTTTCAGGGTGAGACCCAGTACTTC
CASSLFSFQGETQYF
>TRBJ2-3|-|TRBV7-9|-
TGTGCCAGCAGCTTATCCAGGGTAGGAACAGATACGCAGTATTTT
CASSLSRVGTDTQYF
>TRBJ2-1|once|TRBV27|TRBD2
TGTGCCAGCAGTTTATGGGCGGGAGGGGGCAATGAGCAGTTCTTC
CASSLWAGGGNEQFF
>TRBJ1-1|-|TRBV7-2|-
TGTGCCAGCAGCTACGACAGGAACACTGAAGCTTTCTTT
CASSYDRNTEAFF
>TRBJ1-1|-|TRBV6-5|TRBD1
TGTGCCAGCACAGGGGGTTTTGGCTCTTCCTTT
CASTGGFGSSF
>TRBJ2-4|-|TRBV23-1|-
TGCGCCAGCAGTAATCTGACAGATTTTGGGAAAAACATTCAGTACTTC
CASSNLTDFGKNIQYF
>TRBJ1-5|-|TRBV11-3|TRBD1
TGTGCCAGCAGCCCAGCCGGGACAGGGGACCATCAGCCCCAGCATTTT
CASSPAGTGDHQPQHF
>TRBJ1-2|-|TRBV7-9|-
TGTGCCAGCAGCTTACTAATCTCGGGAGGGGGTAGTTATGGCTACACCTTC
CASSLLISGGGSYGYTF
>TRBJ2-1|-|TRBV5-4|TRBD2
TGTGCCAGCAGCGCGGGACTAGCGGGCCTCAATGAGCAGTTCTTC
CASSAGLAGLNEQFF
>TRBJ2-5|once|TRBV13|TRBD1
TGTGCCAGCAGCTTCGGACAGGCACAAGAGACCCAGTACTTC
CASSFGQAQETQYF
>TRBJ2-3|-|TRBV7-6|TRBD2
TGTGCCAGCAGCTTGTTAGCGGGAGCGAAGGAGTACGTAGATACGCAGTATTTT
CASSLLAGAKEYVDTQYF